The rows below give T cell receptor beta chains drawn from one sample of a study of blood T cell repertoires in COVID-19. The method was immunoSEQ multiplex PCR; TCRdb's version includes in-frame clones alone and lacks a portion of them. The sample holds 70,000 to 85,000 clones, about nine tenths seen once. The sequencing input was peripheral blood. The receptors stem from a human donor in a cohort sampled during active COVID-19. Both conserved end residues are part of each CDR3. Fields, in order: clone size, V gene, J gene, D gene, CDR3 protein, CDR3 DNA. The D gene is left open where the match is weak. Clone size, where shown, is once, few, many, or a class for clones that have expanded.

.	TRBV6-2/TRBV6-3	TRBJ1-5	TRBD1	CASSYEGAVNQPQHF	TGTGCCAGCAGTTACGAGGGGGCGGTGAATCAGCCCCAGCATTTT
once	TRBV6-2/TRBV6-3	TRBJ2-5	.	CASGYNREFAETQYF	TGTGCCAGCGGTTACAACAGGGAATTCGCCGAGACCCAGTACTTC
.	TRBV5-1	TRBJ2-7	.	CASSLAQGRFRYEQYF	TGCGCCAGCAGCTTGGCGCAGGGGCGATTCCGCTACGAGCAGTACTTC
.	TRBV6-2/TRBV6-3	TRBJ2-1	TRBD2	CASSYSGLAGDLYNEQFF	TGTGCCAGCAGTTACTCAGGACTAGCGGGAGACCTCTACAATGAGCAGTTCTTC
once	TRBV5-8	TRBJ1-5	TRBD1	CASSLGWTGSNQPQHF	TGTGCCAGCAGCTTGGGTTGGACAGGTAGCAATCAGCCCCAGCATTTT
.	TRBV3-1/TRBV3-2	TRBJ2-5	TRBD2	CASSQALADQETQYF	TGTGCCAGCAGCCAGGCGCTAGCGGACCAAGAGACCCAGTACTTC
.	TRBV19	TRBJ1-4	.	CASSSRGVSEKLFF	TGTGCCAGTAGTTCCAGGGGTGTCAGTGAAAAACTGTTTTTT
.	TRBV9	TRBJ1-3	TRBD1	CASSVGDRAVVSGNTIYF	TGTGCCAGCAGCGTGGGGGACAGGGCAGTGGTGTCTGGAAACACCATATATTTT
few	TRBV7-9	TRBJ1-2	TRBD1	CASSYQGTGVTGYTF	TGTGCCAGCAGCTACCAAGGGACAGGGGTTACTGGCTACACCTTC
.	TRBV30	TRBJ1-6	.	CAWSSIGDSPLHF	TGTGCCTGGAGTTCAATCGGTGATTCACCCCTCCACTTT
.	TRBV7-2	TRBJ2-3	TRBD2	CASSFQRTSGRRDTQYF	TGTGCCAGCAGCTTCCAGCGGACTAGCGGGAGGAGAGATACGCAGTATTTT
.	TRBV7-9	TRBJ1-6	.	CASSFSAPQNSPLHF	TGTGCCAGCAGCTTCAGCGCCCCCCAAAATTCACCCCTCCACTTT
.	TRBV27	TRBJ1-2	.	CASRRTGTNYGYTF	TGTGCCAGCAGACGAACAGGTACTAACTATGGCTACACCTTC
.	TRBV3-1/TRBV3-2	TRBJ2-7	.	CASSPNEGGWQYF	TGTGCCAGCAGTCCAAACGAGGGGGGGTGGCAGTACTTC
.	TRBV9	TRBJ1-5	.	CASSSSSDQPQHF	TGTGCCAGCAGCAGTAGCTCGGATCAGCCCCAGCATTTT
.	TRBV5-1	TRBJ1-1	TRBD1	CASSLQDRGNTEAFF	TGCGCCAGCAGCTTACAGGACAGGGGGAACACTGAAGCTTTCTTT
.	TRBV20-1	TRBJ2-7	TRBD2	CSASRTGLTYEQYF	TGCAGTGCTAGTCGAACGGGACTAACCTACGAGCAGTACTTC
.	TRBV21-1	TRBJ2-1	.	CASRPHRVPYNEQFF	TGTGCCAGCAGGCCGCACAGGGTTCCCTACAATGAGCAGTTCTTC
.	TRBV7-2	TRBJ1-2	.	CASSLEYGKMEGYTF	TGTGCCAGCAGCTTAGAGTACGGGAAGATGGAAGGCTACACCTTC
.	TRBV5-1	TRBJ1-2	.	CASSPAQTANYGYTF	TGCGCCAGCAGCCCGGCCCAGACAGCAAACTATGGCTACACCTTC
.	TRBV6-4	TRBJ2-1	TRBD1	CASSDGQEHNEQFF	TGTGCCAGCAGTGACGGACAGGAACACAATGAGCAGTTCTTC
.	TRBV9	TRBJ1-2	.	CASTTTEGGNYGYTF	TGTGCCAGCACCACGACCGAGGGCGGTAACTATGGCTACACCTTC
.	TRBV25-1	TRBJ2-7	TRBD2	CASSESGGRPYEQYF	TGTGCCAGCAGTGAATCCGGCGGGAGGCCCTACGAGCAGTACTTC
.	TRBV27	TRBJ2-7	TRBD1	CASSLKVRGLSEQYF	TGTGCCAGCAGTTTAAAGGTCAGGGGGCTTTCCGAGCAGTACTTC
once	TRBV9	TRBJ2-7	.	CASSVGGGTVYEQYF	TGTGCCAGCAGCGTAGGGGGCGGGACAGTCTACGAGCAGTACTTC
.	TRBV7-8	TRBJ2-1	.	CASSPRRLVSYNEQFF	TGTGCCAGCAGCCCCCGACGACTAGTCTCCTACAATGAGCAGTTCTTC
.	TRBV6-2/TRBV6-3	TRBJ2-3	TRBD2	CASSYSLAGEGTDTQYF	TGTGCCAGCAGTTACTCCCTAGCGGGAGAGGGCACAGATACGCAGTATTTT
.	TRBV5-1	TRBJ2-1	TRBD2	CASKKREVNEQFF	TGCGCCAGCAAAAAGCGGGAAGTGAATGAGCAGTTCTTC
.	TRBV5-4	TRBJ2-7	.	CASSPRSGGYEQYF	TGTGCCAGCAGCCCCCGGTCTGGAGGCTACGAGCAGTACTTC
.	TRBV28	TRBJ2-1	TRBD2	CASSLASGRSDEQFF	TGTGCCAGCAGTTTAGCTAGCGGGAGATCGGATGAGCAGTTCTTC
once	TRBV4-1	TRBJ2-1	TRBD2	CASSQEGRAGAYNEQFF	TGCGCCAGCAGCCAAGAGGGAAGAGCGGGAGCCTACAATGAGCAGTTCTTC
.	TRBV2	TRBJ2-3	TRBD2	CASSEWGREGRLDTQYF	TGTGCCAGCAGTGAGTGGGGGCGGGAGGGCCGGTTGGATACGCAGTATTTT
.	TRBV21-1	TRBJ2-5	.	CASSKAKGTSGRARETQYF	TGTGCCAGCAGCAAAGCTAAAGGGACTAGCGGGAGGGCCCGGGAGACCCAGTACTTC
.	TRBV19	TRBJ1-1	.	CASSTGGWGTEAFF	TGTGCCAGTAGTACGGGGGGCTGGGGAACTGAAGCTTTCTTT
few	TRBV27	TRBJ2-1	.	CASSLGSGMEQFF	TGTGCCAGCAGTTTAGGTTCGGGGATGGAGCAGTTCTTC
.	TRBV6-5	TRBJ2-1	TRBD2	CASRPTSTSWNEQFF	TGTGCCAGCAGGCCTACTTCGACTAGCTGGAATGAGCAGTTCTTC
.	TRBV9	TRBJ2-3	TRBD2	CASSADIPHSGSADTQYF	TGTGCCAGCAGCGCCGACATCCCTCATAGCGGGAGCGCAGATACGCAGTATTTT
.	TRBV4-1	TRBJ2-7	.	CASSQDWIAGTYEQYF	TGCGCCAGCAGCCAAGATTGGATTGCAGGGACCTACGAGCAGTACTTC
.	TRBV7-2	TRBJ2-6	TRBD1	CASSLRGRDSNVLTF	TGTGCCAGCAGCTTGAGGGGCCGGGACAGCAACGTCCTGACTTTC